This TCR beta chain is drawn from a study of blood T cell repertoires in COVID-19 (dated by TCRdb to the early 2020s). About the investigation overall: Samples covering the acute and convalescent phases of COVID-19 were provided by collaborators in the United States, Italy and Spain. The material from the prospective study consisted of cDNA or gDNA derived from T cells, B-cell-depleted T cells, or PBMCs. Subjects who had been exposed to COVID-19, were actively infected with it, or had recovered from it provided the deeply sampled blood TCRbeta repertoires that made up the dataset. A freely available public database, intended as a resource for researchers studying the immune response to SARS-CoV-2, is where the repertoires were released. Samples were obtained from the ongoing ImmuneRACE study (first 160 participants) and from some 1,300 subjects provided by 6 global collaborators. The sample metadata nearly always contained a de-identified subject ID, COVID-19 status, age in years and sex. Where HLA class I and class II types were available, the types were taken from metadata supplied by the sample provider, not from assay-based typing.

TCRbeta CDR3 regions were amplified from genomic DNA by means of the immunoSEQ Assay, a bias-controlled multiplex PCR. Under the source paper's analysis protocol: The number of nucleated cells in each sample was estimated from the amplification of reference gene primers within the assay. Sequence reads were collapsed and filtered to measure the absolute abundance of every unique TCRbeta CDR3 rearrangement. For each sample, productive Simpson clonality was calculated as the square root of Simpson's diversity index across productive rearrangements. TCRdb holds this immuneACCESS table with in-frame rearrangements only. Some clones are missing; in checked studies, unresolved V genes explain under half, and the rest has no known cause. V and J calls and clone size come straight from that table; D and trimming were deduced from the DNA. The sample data list about 130,000 clones, and over 80% of these were observed just once. Roughly 1.8% of the sample is in the top ten clones.

Results and caveats for the whole study, not just this receptor: Clinical and demographic metadata were provided uncurated, with the amount varying by source and participant.

The collaborating institutions used their own protocols to collect whole blood in K2EDTA tubes. For TCRbeta analysis, collaborator samples were shipped as frozen whole blood, as isolated PBMCs, or as DNA extracted from either sample type. Worth noting for this clone: Its antigen is not yet known. There are no base qualities to consult, and no much larger clone falls within one base.

The CDR3, from cysteine to phenylalanine, totals 18 residues. The retained sequence is limited to the CDR3, 54 bases, with the frame set at the first base. This sequence uses TRBV1 and TRBJ2-1; the table assigns TRBD2, which was not confirmed against the DNA. TRBV1 represents a pseudogene. What was sequenced was peripheral blood. This receptor was obtained from a man in his sixties or seventies with acute or convalescent COVID-19. For the CDR3, the sequence is CTSSQGGGNAAAYNEQFF. The DNA is TGCACCAGCAGCCAAGGAGGCGGAAATGCAGCGGCCTACAATGAGCAGTTCTTC.